One sample yielded the 7 T cell receptor beta chains listed below, sequenced in a study of CD8+ T cells in alopecia areata. The treatment here: oral pan-JAK inhibitor, 5-10 mg twice daily. Extracted from the samples, RNA was reverse transcribed into cDNA to serve as the sequencing template. Measured with immunoSEQ multiplex PCR; TCRdb has only the in-frame clones, and not every one. The data contain some 200,000 clones, approximately 60% of them seen just once; the ten biggest clones take up roughly 3.3%. This specimen was CD4+ T cells sorted from blood, taken at week 4, from a patient treated with tofacitinib. These receptors came from a human donor with alopecia areata.

V and J are TRBV15 and TRBJ1-1; D is undetermined. V lost 0 bases, J lost 2 bases, and 13 bases lay in between. Germline loops: CDR1 LNHNV, CDR2 YYDKDF (reference sequence). The CDR3 has 16 amino acids. In nucleotides, the CDR3 is TGTGCCACCAGCAGAGATCCGGGGTTCTATAACACTGAAGCTTTCTTT. Its protein product is CATSRDPGFYNTEAFF.

The chain combines TRBV4-1 with TRBJ2-3, with 12 bases that match TRBD2. Trimming cost V 5 bases and J 9 bases; bases outside gene matches: 18. CDR3 size: 18 residues. Germline V gene data show CDR1 as MGHRA and CDR2 as YSYEKL. This chain's CDR3 is CASSSTPRTSGERGTQYF. CDR3 in DNA: TGCGCCAGCAGCTCAACCCCCAGGACTAGCGGGGAGAGGGGCACGCAGTATTTT.

This sequence joins TRBV2 and TRBJ2-5, with D possibly matching TRBD2 (5 bases). The end of the DNA aligns better with TRBJ2-7, so the J call may be wrong. The CDR3 has 12 amino acids. Germline V lookup: CDR1 SNHLY, CDR2 FYNNEI. The CDR3 spells CASKRQIYEQYF. In nucleotides, the CDR3 is TGTGCCAGCAAGCGGCAGATCTACGAGCAGTACTTC.

The chain recombines TRBV7-8 with TRBJ2-3; a possible D gene is TRBD2 (5 bases). Per germline, CDR1 SGHVS and CDR2 FQNEAQ. This CDR3 comprises 14 residues. V was cut by 1 base and J by 5 bases, with 10 bases left in between. For the CDR3, the DNA is TGTGCCAGCAGCTTAGGAGGGCCGGGAGATACGCAGTATTTT. The encoded protein is CASSLGGPGDTQYF.

The chain uses TRBV4-1 and TRBJ2-4; no clear D. The V end was cut by 1 base, the J end by 13 bases, with 11 bases between. Germline V lookup: CDR1 MGHRA, CDR2 YSYEKL. The length of the CDR3 is 12 residues. CDR3 amino acids: CASSQVGMGQYF. In nucleotides, the CDR3 is TGCGCCAGCAGCCAAGTGGGCATGGGGCAGTACTTC.

The rearrangement links TRBV9 to TRBJ1-1; no firm D call. CDR1 and CDR2 from the germline V gene are SGDLS and YYNGEE. The CDR3 contains 15 residues. V dropped 6 bases and J dropped 2 bases, with 17 bases sitting between them. The CDR3 spells CASTRSVGGNTEAFF. Written as DNA, the CDR3 is TGTGCCAGCACCCGTAGTGTGGGCGGAAACACTGAAGCTTTCTTT.

The rearrangement joins TRBV6-5 to TRBJ1-1; no firm D call. The CDR3 loop spans 13 amino acids. From germline, CDR1 is MNHEY and CDR2 SVGAGI. V shed 11 bases and J shed 4 bases, with 17 bases lying between them. CDR3 sequence: CAGQERLGTEAFF. CDR3 DNA: TGTGCCGGTCAAGAGCGGCTAGGCACTGAAGCTTTCTTT.